Shown below are 4 T cell receptor beta chains from a single sample sequenced in a study of blood T cells in healthy people across ages. Then a second PCR, running roughly 6 to 11 cycles, was carried out with a sample-barcoded 5' primer and a J-beta primer mix. A single record per CDR3 protein comes from TCRdb applying MiXCR to the 5' RACE reads. The sample holds roughly 800,000 distinct CDR3 sequences, 36% seen once. Sequenced material: blood. The receptors here all came from a man between 18 and 35 years old in good health.

This clonotype was seen many times. The rearrangement joins TRBV5-1 to TRBJ2-1, with D possibly matching TRBD1 (6 bases). Germline loops: CDR1 SGHRS, CDR2 YFSETQ. V was shortened by 3 bases and J by 3 bases, with 19 bases between the two germline ends. The CDR3 extends over 17 amino acids. CDR3 nucleotide sequence: TGCGCCAGCAGCTCAATTCACCGGGACATAAACTACAATGAGCAGTTCTTC. This gives the protein CASSSIHRDINYNEQFF.

The chain joins TRBV4-3 to TRBJ2-3; D remains ambiguous. V was pared by 1 base and J by 5 bases, with 7 bases between. Germline lookup yields CDR1 LGHNA and CDR2 YSLEER. The CDR3 consists of 13 residues. The CDR3 loop reads CASSQVSVDTQYF. CDR3 coding DNA: TGCGCCAGCAGCCAAGTCTCCGTAGATACGCAGTATTTT.

This clonotype was observed at least ten times. The CDR3 sequence: CASSDITFTF. CDR3 coding DNA: TGTGCCAGCAGCGATATAACCTTCACCTTC. The chain couples TRBV12-3 or TRBV12-4 to TRBJ1-2, with D uncertain. The CDR3 sequence is 10 residues long. Trimming pared 6 bases from V and 13 bases from J, leaving 12 bases between.

The sample holds a few counts of this clonotype. The chain joins TRBV2 to TRBJ2-1; D is unresolved. This CDR3 contains 14 residues. Trimming cost V 1 base and J 8 bases, with 12 bases left between them. Germline V lookup: CDR1 SNHLY, CDR2 FYNNEI. CDR3 sequence reads: CASSEGHDQDEQFF. The CDR3 bases are TGTGCCAGCAGTGAAGGGCACGACCAGGATGAGCAGTTCTTC. Supplemented by reference TRBV2 and TRBJ2-1, the full variable domain reads EPEVTQTPSHQVTQMGQEVILRCVPISNHLYFYWYRQILGQKVEFLVSFYNNEISEKSEIFDDQFSVERPDGSNFTLKIRSTKLEDSAMYFCASSEGHDQDEQFFGPGTRLTVL.